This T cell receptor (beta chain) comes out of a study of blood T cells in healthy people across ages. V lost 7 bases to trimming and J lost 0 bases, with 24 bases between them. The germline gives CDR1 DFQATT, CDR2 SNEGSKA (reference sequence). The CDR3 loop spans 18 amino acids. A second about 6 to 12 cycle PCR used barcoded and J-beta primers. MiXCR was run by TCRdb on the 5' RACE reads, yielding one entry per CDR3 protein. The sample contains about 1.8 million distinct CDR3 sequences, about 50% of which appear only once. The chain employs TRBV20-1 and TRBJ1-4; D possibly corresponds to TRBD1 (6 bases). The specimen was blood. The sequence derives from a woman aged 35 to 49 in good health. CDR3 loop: CSGSPSGGQTPTNEKLFF. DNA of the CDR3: TGCAGTGGTTCACCCTCCGGGGGACAAACCCCAACTAATGAAAAACTGTTTTTT.